This T cell receptor beta chain was sequenced for a study of blood T cell repertoires in COVID-19 (dated by TCRdb to 2020 to 2022). Background for the entire study: Samples covering the acute and convalescent phases of COVID-19 were provided by collaborators in the United States, Italy and Spain. The prospective study material was composed of cDNA or gDNA derived from T cells, B-cell-depleted T cells, or PBMCs. Deeply sampled blood TCRbeta repertoires from subjects exposed to, actively infected with, or recovered from COVID-19 were included in the dataset. The repertoires were made available in a free public database intended to serve as a resource for research on the immune response to SARS-CoV-2. Samples were obtained from the ongoing ImmuneRACE study (first 160 participants) and from over 1,000 subjects provided by 6 global collaborators. A de-identified subject ID, COVID-19 status, age in years and sex were almost always included in the sample metadata. HLA class I and class II types, where available, came from metadata supplied by the sample provider rather than from assay-based typing. Points the paper makes about the study in general: The amount of clinical and demographic metadata varied by source and participant and was provided uncurated.

In the prospective study, participants were 18 to 89 years old, resided in around 25 geographic areas of the United States, and were enrolled through a virtual design. In the prospective study, participants were assigned to cohorts based on the clinical history participants reported in a screening survey and a study questionnaire. For ImmuneRACE Cohort 3, a participant was defined as recovered based on two consecutive negative NP/OP PCR tests, clearance by a healthcare professional, or resolution of symptoms. Each participant in the prospective study had whole blood, serum and a nasopharyngeal or oropharyngeal swab collected by mobile phlebotomists. Over a roughly two-month period, participants in the prospective study had the option of providing additional blood draws and questionnaires. Before DNA extraction, blood samples from the prospective study were shipped at room temperature or frozen.

The immunoSEQ Assay, a bias-controlled multiplex PCR, was used to amplify TCRbeta CDR3 regions from genomic DNA. From the authors' description of their analysis: The number of nucleated cells in each sample was estimated from the amplification of reference gene primers within the assay. To quantify the absolute abundance of each unique TCRbeta CDR3 rearrangement, sequence reads were collapsed and filtered. For each sample, productive Simpson clonality was calculated as the square root of Simpson's diversity index over productive rearrangements. The table comes from immuneACCESS by way of TCRdb, which keeps in-frame sequences with V and J called. Part of the clones is missing from these tables; in studies checked, under half for an unresolved V gene and the rest for unknown reasons. Clone size and V and J calls were adopted from that table, with D and trimming inferred from the DNA. Here the sample has roughly 380,000 clones; roughly 87% occur a single time. Jointly, the top ten make up 3% of the sample.

Details on this clone: Its antigen is unknown. No base-level quality is on record; no much larger clone is a single base apart.

Relative to germline, V is missing 3 bases and J is missing 1 base, with 1 base of the junction outside any gene match. Reading the germline V gene gives CDR1 SGHRS and CDR2 YFSETQ. The CDR3, cysteine through phenylalanine, is 13 amino acids long. Just CDR3 DNA is preserved here, 39 bases in frame from base 1. The TCR comes from a woman aged 25 to 39 who had recovered from COVID-19. The chain links TRBV5-1 with TRBJ2-7; TRBD2 lines up with 7 middle nucleotides. Sequencing was carried out using PBMCs or T cells enriched from blood (not recorded which). The CDR3 reads as follows: CASSWEGSYEQYF. The nucleotide sequence reads as follows: TGCGCCAGCAGCTGGGAGGGGTCCTACGAGCAGTACTTC.